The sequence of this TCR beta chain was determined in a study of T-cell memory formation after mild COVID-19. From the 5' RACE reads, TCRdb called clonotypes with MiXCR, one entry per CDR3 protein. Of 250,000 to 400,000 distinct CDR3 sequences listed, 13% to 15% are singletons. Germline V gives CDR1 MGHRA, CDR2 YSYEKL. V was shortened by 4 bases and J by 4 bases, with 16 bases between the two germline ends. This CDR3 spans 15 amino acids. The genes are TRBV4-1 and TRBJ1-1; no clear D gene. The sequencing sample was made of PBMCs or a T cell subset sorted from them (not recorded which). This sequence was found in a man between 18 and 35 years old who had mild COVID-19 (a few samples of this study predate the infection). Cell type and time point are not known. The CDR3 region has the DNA TGCGCCAGCAGCCCAGTGCCCCCATCAGGCACTGAAGCTTTCTTT. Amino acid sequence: CASSPVPPSGTEAFF.